One and the same sample provided the 13 T cell receptor beta chains below, sequenced in a study of cytomegalovirus exposure and HLA in healthy donors. PCR was performed using 60 Vbeta and 13 Jbeta primers. Some clones are missing from TCRdb's copy, which holds only in-frame ones; the method was immunoSEQ multiplex PCR. The sample lists some 170,000 clones, 80% to 90% occurring once. The sequenced sample consisted of PBMCs. These receptor sequences come from a woman between 18 and 30 years old in good health and CMV-seropositive.

The chain's CDR3 is CASSEEGEGRVETQYF. As DNA, the CDR3 is TGTGCCAGCAGTGAGGAGGGGGAGGGGCGGGTCGAGACCCAGTACTTC. The rearrangement uses TRBV25-1 and TRBJ2-5; D perhaps matches TRBD2 (7 bases). CDR1 is MGHDK, CDR2 SYGVNS, per germline. The CDR3 length is 16 residues. Trimming pared 3 bases from V and 5 bases from J, leaving 19 bases between.

The CDR3, as DNA: TGTGCCGTGAGGGATCTTGAGCAAGAGACCCAGTACTTC. Its translation is CAVRDLEQETQYF. The rearrangement uses TRBV19 and TRBJ2-5; D perhaps matches TRBD2 (5 bases). CDR1 and CDR2 from the germline V gene are LNHDA and SQIVND (reference sequence). CDR3 length equals 13 residues. Deletions cut 11 bases from V and 2 bases from J, with 15 bases between.

This chain connects TRBV10-3 to TRBJ1-5; tentative D call: TRBD1 (5 bases). Trimming took 5 bases from V and 6 from J, leaving 14 bases between them. CDR1 and CDR2 from the germline V gene are ENHRY and SYGVKD. This CDR3 is 14 amino acids long. The CDR3 loop is CAISPRATSQPQHF. The CDR3, as DNA: TGTGCCATCAGTCCCAGGGCTACGAGTCAGCCCCAGCATTTT.

The rearrangement joins TRBV7-6 to TRBJ1-4; D possibly corresponds to TRBD1 (5 bases). The CDR3 runs 16 residues. Germline values: CDR1 SGHVS, CDR2 FNYEAQ. V dropped 3 bases and J dropped 8 bases, with 19 bases sitting between them. CDR3 bases: TGTGCCAGCAGCTTTCGGGAGGGGCCAAGGGGAGAAAAACTGTTTTTT. Residues: CASSFREGPRGEKLFF.

The chain couples TRBV4-1 to TRBJ2-3, with TRBD2 matching 7 bases. The CDR3 sequence is 15 residues long. Germline CDR1 reads MGHRA; CDR2 reads YSYEKL. Trimming took 2 bases from V and 4 from J; bases not matched to a gene: 6. The CDR3: CASSQLGLVPDTQYF. The CDR3 DNA is TGCGCCAGCAGCCAACTCGGACTAGTTCCAGATACGCAGTATTTT.

This chain joins TRBV5-6 and TRBJ2-5; no reliable D call. V lost 5 bases and J lost 0, with 8 bases in between. Germline-derived CDR1 and CDR2 are SGHDT and YYEEEE. The CDR3 extends over 13 amino acids. This chain's CDR3 is CASSPVYQETQYF. In DNA form, the CDR3 reads TGTGCCAGCAGTCCAGTGTACCAAGAGACCCAGTACTTC.

The chain carries TRBV30 and TRBJ1-5; weak D call: TRBD1 (5 bases). Germline lookup yields CDR1 GTSNPN and CDR2 SVGIG (reference sequence). The V and J ends lost 3 bases and 7 bases respectively, with 13 bases between them. This CDR3 comprises 13 residues. In DNA, the CDR3 is TGTGCCTGGAGCGTAGGGGCGCGGCAGCCCCAGCATTTT. The encoded protein is CAWSVGARQPQHF.

V usage is TRBV2 and J usage is TRBJ2-5; 8 positions agree with TRBD1. Germline lookup yields CDR1 SNHLY and CDR2 FYNNEI. CDR3 length equals 23 residues. V dropped 1 base and J dropped 1; count of bases not matched to a gene: 26. CDR3 nucleotide sequence: TGTGCCAGCAGTGAAGGACTTTTGTCACTTCCCTGGACAGGGCCGAGACGCCAAGAGACCCAGTACTTC. Encoded protein: CASSEGLLSLPWTGPRRQETQYF.

This clone was seen a single time. The chain links TRBV7-2 to TRBJ2-3; D unclear. The V gene lost 2 bases and the J gene lost 5 bases, with 8 bases spanning the gap. The CDR3 covers 13 residues. Germline values: CDR1 SGHTA, CDR2 FQGNSA. This CDR3 reads CASSLNRVDTQYF. The CDR3 DNA reads as TGTGCCAGCAGCTTAAATCGAGTAGATACGCAGTATTTT.

This chain joins TRBV5-6 and TRBJ2-1; 8 bases map to TRBD2. The CDR3 is made up of 14 amino acids. Germline values: CDR1 SGHDT, CDR2 YYEEEE. After removal of 0 bases from V and 9 bases from J, the junction contained 5 bases not matched to a gene. CDR3 region: CASSLDGGAGEQFF. The CDR3 region has the DNA TGTGCCAGCAGCTTGGACGGGGGGGCCGGTGAGCAGTTCTTC.

The rearrangement joins TRBV7-2 to TRBJ2-3; D might be TRBD2 (6 bases). The ends were cut back, 5 bases at V and 4 bases at J, with 19 bases in the middle. This CDR3 region has 16 residues. In germline, CDR1 is SGHTA, CDR2 FQGNSA. The CDR3 region is CASSLAGGATADTQYF. CDR3 in DNA: TGTGCCAGCAGCCTGGCAGGAGGGGCGACGGCAGATACGCAGTATTTT.

The V call is TRBV5-1, the J call TRBJ2-5; D is undetermined. CDR1 is SGHRS and CDR2 is YFSETQ in the germline V gene. The V end lost 1 base, the J end lost 3 bases, and 4 bases lay between the germline ends. This CDR3 spans 12 amino acids. CDR3 amino acids: CASSLPEETQYF. The CDR3 bases are TGCGCCAGCAGCTTGCCTGAAGAGACCCAGTACTTC.

In its sample, this clone was seen once. The genes are TRBV15 and TRBJ2-5; 7 bases map to TRBD1. V was clipped by 2 bases and J by 2 bases; unmatched bases: 8. CDR1 is LNHNV, CDR2 YYDKDF, per germline (reference sequence). The CDR3 is made up of 16 amino acids. The CDR3 region has the DNA TGTGCCACCAGCAGATTGCGACAGGGCGGACAAGAGACCCAGTACTTC. It yields the protein CATSRLRQGGQETQYF.